Below, 29 T cell receptor beta chains from the same sample are listed, as sequenced in a study of blood T cell repertoires in COVID-19. The method was immunoSEQ multiplex PCR; TCRdb's version includes in-frame clones alone and lacks a portion of them. Of 390,000 or so clones listed, around four fifths are singletons. Specimen: PBMCs or T cells enriched from blood (not recorded which). The receptors stem from a woman between 50 and 59 years old who had recovered from COVID-19.

This chain connects TRBV30 to TRBJ1-5; D possibly corresponds to TRBD1 (6 bases). The CDR3 spans 13 residues. The germline V gene has CDR1 GTSNPN and CDR2 SVGIG (reference sequence). V was trimmed by 2 bases and J by 2 bases, leaving 7 bases between them. This chain's CDR3 is CAWSRTGNQPQHF. Here the CDR3 DNA reads TGTGCCTGGAGTAGGACAGGCAATCAGCCCCAGCATTTT.

The chain employs TRBV5-4 and TRBJ2-1, with 7 bases identical to TRBD2. The CDR3 contains 13 residues. Germline CDR1 is SGHNT and CDR2 is YYREEE (reference sequence). V lost 6 bases and J lost 5; bases outside the gene matches: 5. CDR3 sequence: CASTRTRNNEQFF. CDR3 DNA sequence: TGTGCCAGCACCCGGACTAGGAACAATGAGCAGTTCTTC.

A word on this clone: The same CDR3 arises from other DNA sequences in this sample as well. The chain links TRBV6-2 or TRBV6-3 to TRBJ1-5, with D hard to call. CDR3 length equals 13 residues. Trimming left V 6 bases short and J 0 bases short, with 6 bases between. From germline, CDR1 is MNHEY and CDR2 SVGEGT. The CDR3 DNA reads as TGTGCCAGCAGCTCACTTAGCAATCAGCCCCAGCATTTT. Residues: CASSSLSNQPQHF.

This chain links TRBV2 with TRBJ1-2, with 8 positions matching TRBD1. The CDR3 sequence is 14 residues long. V was clipped by 6 bases and J by 3 bases; unmatched bases: 6. Germline V gene sequence: CDR1 SNHLY, CDR2 FYNNEI. As DNA, the CDR3 is TGTGCCAGCAGGCCCAGGGGGCGAGACTATGGCTACACCTTC. Its protein product is CASRPRGRDYGYTF.

The gene calls are TRBV5-1 and TRBJ1-2, with TRBD1 identical over 9 bases. CDR1 and CDR2 from the germline V gene are SGHRS and YFSETQ. The CDR3 is 16 amino acids. The V gene end was trimmed by 2 bases and the J gene end by 4 bases; junction bases not matched to a gene: 9. For the CDR3, the DNA is TGCGCCAGCAGCTTCCTGGGACAGGGAGATATCTATGGCTACACCTTC. Amino acids: CASSFLGQGDIYGYTF.

The chain is built from TRBV18 and TRBJ2-7, with 8 bases lining up with TRBD2. V gave up 6 bases and J gave up 3 bases; unmatched junction bases: 10. The V gene's germline CDR1 is KGHSH and CDR2 LQKENI. The CDR3 extends over 15 amino acids. CDR3 bases: TGTGCCAGCTCCCCGTATAGCGGGGCCTTCTACGAGCAGTACTTC. This gives the protein CASSPYSGAFYEQYF.

V gene TRBV2 combines with J gene TRBJ1-2; unclear D gene. Between the trimmed V and J ends, which lost 8 bases and 5 bases, there was a span of 9 bases. CDR3 length: 11 amino acids. Germline loops: CDR1 SNHLY, CDR2 FYNNEI. CDR3 sequence reads: CASEGSYGYTF. In DNA, the CDR3 is TGTGCCAGCGAGGGATCTTATGGCTACACCTTC.

V usage is TRBV9 and J usage is TRBJ1-5, with 8 bases matching TRBD1. V lost 0 bases and J lost 3; bases outside the gene matches: 2. Germline V gene data show CDR1 as SGDLS and CDR2 as YYNGEE. The CDR3 consists of 15 residues. CDR3 loop: CASSVGGQVNQPQHF. DNA for the CDR3: TGTGCCAGCAGCGTAGGGGGACAGGTCAATCAGCCCCAGCATTTT.

The V call is TRBV4-2, the J call TRBJ1-5, with TRBD1 identical over 8 bases. Germline V gene lookup returns CDR1 LGHNA and CDR2 YNFKEQ. The V and J ends lost 1 base and 1 base, in that order; junction bases with no gene match: 3. This CDR3 region has 16 residues. CDR3 coding DNA: TGTGCCAGCAGCCAAGGGACAGGGACGAGCAATCAGCCCCAGCATTTT. This translates into CASSQGTGTSNQPQHF.

This sequence joins TRBV5-1 and TRBJ2-3, with D possibly matching TRBD1 (6 bases). V was cut by 5 bases and J by 2 bases, with 15 bases left in between. The length of the CDR3 is 15 residues. The germline V gene has CDR1 SGHRS and CDR2 YFSETQ. Here the CDR3 DNA reads TGCGCCAGCAGTCTTGGACAGCAAAACACAGATACGCAGTATTTT. Translating gives CASSLGQQNTDTQYF.

The CDR3 DNA reads TGTGCCACCGCCCAGGGGGCTTCCTACGAGCAGTACTTC. It yields the protein CATAQGASYEQYF. V is TRBV15 and J is TRBJ2-7; 8 nucleotides align to TRBD1. J was trimmed by 1 base and V by 8 bases; bases with no gene match: 4. The germline gives CDR1 LNHNV, CDR2 YYDKDF (reference sequence). This CDR3 contains 13 residues.

The chain joins TRBV6-1 to TRBJ2-3; D not resolved. CDR1 MNHNS and CDR2 SASEGT come from the germline V gene. CDR3 size: 15 residues. V shed 2 bases and J shed 0 bases, with 9 bases lying between them. In nucleotides, the CDR3 is TGTGCCAGCAGTGAACAGACAATTAGCACAGATACGCAGTATTTT. It codes for CASSEQTISTDTQYF.

The V call is TRBV7-2, the J call TRBJ2-3; D is perhaps TRBD1 (5 bases). The CDR3 has 15 amino acids. Germline V lookup: CDR1 SGHTA, CDR2 FQGNSA. V was cut by 2 bases and J by 2 bases, with 11 bases left in between. CDR3 protein: CASSLIQGLTDTQYF. The DNA for the CDR3 is TGTGCCAGCAGCTTAATCCAGGGCCTCACAGATACGCAGTATTTT.

This chain joins TRBV7-2 and TRBJ2-1, with 8 nucleotides matching TRBD2. Germline V lookup: CDR1 SGHTA, CDR2 FQGNSA. There are 13 residues in the CDR3. V trimming: 7 bases; J trimming: 6 bases; junction bases outside the gene matches: 5. CDR3 DNA: TGTGCCAGCAACCCAGCGGGGGTCAATGAGCAGTTCTTC. Translated, it gives CASNPAGVNEQFF.

The chain has TRBV30 and TRBJ2-7; 7 bases are a match to TRBD1. The V and J ends lost 2 bases and 7 bases, in that order; junction bases with no gene match: 5. The CDR3 has 12 residues. CDR1 is GTSNPN and CDR2 is SVGIG in the germline V gene (reference sequence). The CDR3 sequence: CAWSRGPREQYF. The CDR3 DNA reads as TGTGCCTGGAGTAGGGGGCCGAGGGAGCAGTACTTC.

This rearrangement joins TRBV19 to TRBJ2-1; 11 positions agree with TRBD2. Germline assignment: CDR1 LNHDA and CDR2 SQIVND (reference sequence). The CDR3 covers 18 residues. J was trimmed by 2 bases and V by 4 bases; bases with no gene match: 10. DNA for the CDR3: TGTGCCAGTAGTAGAGCTAGCGGGGGGACCCCCACCTACAATGAGCAGTTCTTC. Translating gives CASSRASGGTPTYNEQFF.

The chain uses TRBV11-3 and TRBJ1-2; no firm D call. CDR3 length equals 13 residues. The germline V and J ends were trimmed by 4 bases and 2 bases, with 8 bases remaining between them. CDR1 is SGHNT and CDR2 is YENEEA in the germline V gene. DNA of the CDR3: TGTGCCAGCAGCTCGGTCCTAAACTATGGCTACACCTTC. Protein: CASSSVLNYGYTF.

The rearrangement joins TRBV7-9 to TRBJ1-2; D is unclear. V lost 5 bases and J 0 bases, leaving 13 bases between the germline ends. This CDR3 contains 15 residues. Germline lookup yields CDR1 SEHNR and CDR2 FQNEAQ (reference sequence). The CDR3 nucleotides read TGTGCCAGCAGCCCTGGCAGGCAAGCTAACTATGGCTACACCTTC. The encoded protein is CASSPGRQANYGYTF.

This rearrangement joins TRBV5-5 to TRBJ1-2; D not resolved. Germline CDR1 SGHKS, CDR2 YYEKEE (reference sequence). This CDR3 is 13 amino acids long. Trimming removed 1 base at V and 4 bases at J, with 8 bases between. CDR3: CASSLNPSYGYTF. DNA for the CDR3: TGTGCCAGCAGCTTGAACCCCAGCTATGGCTACACCTTC.

The chain employs TRBV19 and TRBJ2-3, with TRBD2 matching over 9 bases. This CDR3 comprises 16 residues. Trimming at V came to 6 bases and at J to 3 bases, leaving 10 bases not matched to a gene. Per the germline V gene, CDR1 is LNHDA and CDR2 is SQIVND (reference sequence). CDR3 DNA sequence: TGTGCCAGTAGCGCAGCGGGAGGACGGGCTACAGATACGCAGTATTTT. This sequence encodes CASSAAGGRATDTQYF.

V is TRBV27 and J is TRBJ2-7, with D perhaps TRBD1 (7 bases). The CDR3 is made up of 15 amino acids. The ends were cut back, 4 bases at V and 6 bases at J, with 19 bases in the middle. CDR1 MNHEY and CDR2 SMNVEV come from the germline V gene (reference sequence). The DNA for the CDR3 is TGTGCCAGCAGTTACGGTACCCAGGGGGGAGGCGAGCAGTACTTC. Translating it yields CASSYGTQGGGEQYF.

V and J are TRBV5-6 and TRBJ2-5; the match to TRBD2 covers 10 bases. From germline, CDR1 is SGHDT and CDR2 YYEEEE. The CDR3 consists of 15 residues. The V gene end was trimmed by 1 base and the J gene end by 4 bases; junction bases not matched to a gene: 4. The CDR3, as DNA: TGTGCCAGCAGCTTGATGGTAGCGGGGGGAGAGACCCAGTACTTC. Its translation is CASSLMVAGGETQYF. The full variable domain, rest sourced from reference TRBV5-6 and TRBJ2-5, is DAGVTQSPTHLIKTRGQQVTLRCSPKSGHDTVSWYQQALGQGPQFIFQYYEEEERQRGNFPDRFSGHQFPNYSSELNVNALLLGDSALYLCASSLMVAGGETQYFGPGTRLLVL.

This chain uses TRBV12-3 or TRBV12-4 with TRBJ2-3; D unclear. Trimming took 3 bases from V and 5 from J, leaving 3 bases between them. The CDR3 is 11 amino acids. The CDR3 nucleotides are TGTGCCAGCAGTTTCGGAGATACGCAGTATTTT. Translated: CASSFGDTQYF.

In its sample, this clone was seen a few times. The chain has TRBV1 and TRBJ1-1. TRBV1 is annotated as a pseudogene. This CDR3 is built from 13 residues. CDR3 sequence: CLRTRPGGTEAFF. CDR3 DNA sequence: TGCCTCAGGACTCGCCCCGGCGGCACTGAAGCTTTCTTT.

The chain employs TRBV18 and TRBJ1-6; 9 bases match TRBD1. Germline lookup yields CDR1 KGHSH and CDR2 LQKENI. The CDR3 contains 15 residues. The junction had 5 bases not matched to a gene; V was cut back by 1 base and J by 10 bases. The CDR3 is CASSPLRDRASPLHF. The CDR3 DNA follows: TGTGCCAGCTCACCACTTAGGGACAGGGCGTCACCCCTCCACTTT.

V is TRBV4-1 and J is TRBJ1-1; D uncertain. The CDR3 consists of 14 residues. The ends were cut back, 1 base at V and 11 bases at J, with 17 bases in the middle. In germline, CDR1 is MGHRA, CDR2 YSYEKL. The DNA of the CDR3 is TGCGCCAGCAGCCAAGGGCGGGCAGCCCGATTTGCTTTCTTT. It is translated as CASSQGRAARFAFF.

This chain connects TRBV5-1 to TRBJ2-1; 9 bases are shared with TRBD2. The V gene's germline CDR1 is SGHRS and CDR2 YFSETQ. The CDR3 loop spans 16 amino acids. V shed 0 bases, J shed 0 bases, and the junction held 1 base outside the gene matches. CDR3 coding DNA: TGCGCCAGCAGCTTGGGACTAGCGGACTCCTACAATGAGCAGTTCTTC. Encoded protein: CASSLGLADSYNEQFF.

The chain carries TRBV6-5 and TRBJ1-3; D call uncertain. The CDR3 has 15 residues. V was shortened by 0 bases and J by 0 bases, with 6 bases between the two germline ends. Per the germline V gene, CDR1 is MNHEY and CDR2 is SVGAGI. The CDR3 sequence: CASSYSPLSGNTIYF. The DNA for the CDR3 is TGTGCCAGCAGTTACTCCCCCCTCTCTGGAAACACCATATATTTT.

This chain uses TRBV19 with TRBJ2-1; tentative D call: TRBD1 (5 bases). This CDR3 spans 15 amino acids. Germline loops: CDR1 LNHDA, CDR2 SQIVND (reference sequence). Trimming pared 1 base from V and 3 bases from J, leaving 10 bases between. CDR3 residues: CASSIVSGFYNEQFF. The CDR3 region has the DNA TGTGCCAGTAGTATAGTATCAGGGTTCTACAATGAGCAGTTCTTC.